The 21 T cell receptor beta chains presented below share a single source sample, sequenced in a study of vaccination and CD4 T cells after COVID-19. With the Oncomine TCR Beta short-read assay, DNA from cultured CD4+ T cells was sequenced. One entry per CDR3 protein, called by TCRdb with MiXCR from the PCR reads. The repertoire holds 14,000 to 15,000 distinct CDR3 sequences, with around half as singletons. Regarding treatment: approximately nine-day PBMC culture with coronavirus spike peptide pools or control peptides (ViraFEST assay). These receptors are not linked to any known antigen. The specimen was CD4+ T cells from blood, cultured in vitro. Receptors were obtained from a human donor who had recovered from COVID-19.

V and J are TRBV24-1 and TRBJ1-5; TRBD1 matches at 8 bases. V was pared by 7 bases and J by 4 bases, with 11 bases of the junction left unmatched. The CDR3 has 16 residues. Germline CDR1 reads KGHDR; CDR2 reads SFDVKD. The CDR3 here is CATRPQGAQINQPQHF. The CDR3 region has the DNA TGTGCCACCAGGCCGCAGGGGGCTCAAATTAATCAGCCCCAGCATTTT.

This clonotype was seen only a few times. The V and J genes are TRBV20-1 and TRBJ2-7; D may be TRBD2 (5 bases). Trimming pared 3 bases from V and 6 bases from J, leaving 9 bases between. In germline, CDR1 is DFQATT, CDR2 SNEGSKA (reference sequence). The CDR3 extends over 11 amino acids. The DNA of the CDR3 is TGCAGTGCTAGGGGTGGGAGCGAGCAGTACTTC. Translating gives CSARGGSEQYF.

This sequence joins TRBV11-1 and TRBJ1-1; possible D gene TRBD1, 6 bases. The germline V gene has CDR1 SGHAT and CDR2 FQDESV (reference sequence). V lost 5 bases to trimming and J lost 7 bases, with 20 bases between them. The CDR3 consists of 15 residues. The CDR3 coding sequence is TGTGCCAGCAGCCCTAGGTCCAGGGGTCGGGGTGAAGCTTTCTTT. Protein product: CASSPRSRGRGEAFF.

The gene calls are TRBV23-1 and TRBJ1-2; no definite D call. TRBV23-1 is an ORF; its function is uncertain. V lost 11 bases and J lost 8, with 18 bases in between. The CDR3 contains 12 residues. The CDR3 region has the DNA TGCGCCGGCCATGGGCCCCGGCGAGGCTACACCTTC. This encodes CAGHGPRRGYTF.

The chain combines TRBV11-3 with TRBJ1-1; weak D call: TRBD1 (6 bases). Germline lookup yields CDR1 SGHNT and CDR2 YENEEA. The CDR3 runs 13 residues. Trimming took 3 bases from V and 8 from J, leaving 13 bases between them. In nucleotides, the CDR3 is TGTGCCAGCAGCTTCACCACCGGGACAGAAGCTTTCTTT. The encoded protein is CASSFTTGTEAFF.

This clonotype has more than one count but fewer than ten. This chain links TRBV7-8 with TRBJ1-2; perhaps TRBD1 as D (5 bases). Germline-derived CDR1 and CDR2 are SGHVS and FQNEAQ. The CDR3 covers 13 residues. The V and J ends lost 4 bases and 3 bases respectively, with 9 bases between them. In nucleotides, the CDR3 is TGTGCCAGCAGCTCAGGGAACGACTATGGCTACACCTTC. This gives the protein CASSSGNDYGYTF.

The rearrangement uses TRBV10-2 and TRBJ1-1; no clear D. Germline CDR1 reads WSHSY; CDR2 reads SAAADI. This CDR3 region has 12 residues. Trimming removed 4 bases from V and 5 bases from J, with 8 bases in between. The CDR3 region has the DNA TGCGCCAGCAGTGGCAGAGGGACTGAAGCTTTCTTT. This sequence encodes CASSGRGTEAFF.

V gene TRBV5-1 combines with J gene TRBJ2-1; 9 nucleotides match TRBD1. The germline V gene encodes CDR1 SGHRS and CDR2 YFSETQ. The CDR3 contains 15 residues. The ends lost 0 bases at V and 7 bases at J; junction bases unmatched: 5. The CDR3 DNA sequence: TGCGCCAGCAGCTTGGGGGACAGGGTGGTAAATGAGCAGTTCTTC. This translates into CASSLGDRVVNEQFF.

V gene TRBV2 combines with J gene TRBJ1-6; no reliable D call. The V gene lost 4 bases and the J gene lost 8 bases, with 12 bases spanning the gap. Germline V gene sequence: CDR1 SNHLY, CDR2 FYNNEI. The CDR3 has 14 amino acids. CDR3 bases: TGTGCCAGCAGTGTTTTCGCAAGTGATTCACCCCTCCACTTT. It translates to CASSVFASDSPLHF.

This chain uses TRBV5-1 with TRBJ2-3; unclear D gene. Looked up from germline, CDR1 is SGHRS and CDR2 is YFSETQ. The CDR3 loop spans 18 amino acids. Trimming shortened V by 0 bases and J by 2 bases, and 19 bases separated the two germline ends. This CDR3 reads CASSLGIEGPPNTDTQYF. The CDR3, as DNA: TGCGCCAGCAGCTTGGGTATCGAAGGCCCTCCAAACACAGATACGCAGTATTTT.

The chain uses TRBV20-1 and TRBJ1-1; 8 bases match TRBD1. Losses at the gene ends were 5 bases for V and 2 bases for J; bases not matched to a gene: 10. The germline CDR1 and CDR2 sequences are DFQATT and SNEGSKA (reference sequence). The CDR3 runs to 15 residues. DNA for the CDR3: TGCAGTGCTCGTGATTGGACAGGGACTAACACTGAAGCTTTCTTT. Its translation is CSARDWTGTNTEAFF.

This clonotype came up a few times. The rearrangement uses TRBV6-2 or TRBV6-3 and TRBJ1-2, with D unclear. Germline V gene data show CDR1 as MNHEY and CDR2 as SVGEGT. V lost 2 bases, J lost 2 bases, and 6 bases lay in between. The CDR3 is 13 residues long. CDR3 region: CASSYAGNYGYTF. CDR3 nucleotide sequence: TGTGCCAGCAGTTACGCCGGGAACTATGGCTACACCTTC.

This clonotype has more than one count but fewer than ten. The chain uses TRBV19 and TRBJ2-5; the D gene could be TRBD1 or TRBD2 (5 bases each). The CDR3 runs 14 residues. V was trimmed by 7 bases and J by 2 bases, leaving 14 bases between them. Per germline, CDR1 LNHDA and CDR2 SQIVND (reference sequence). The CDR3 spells CASTPTGPQETQYF. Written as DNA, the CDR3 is TGTGCCAGTACCCCTACGGGGCCTCAAGAGACCCAGTACTTC.

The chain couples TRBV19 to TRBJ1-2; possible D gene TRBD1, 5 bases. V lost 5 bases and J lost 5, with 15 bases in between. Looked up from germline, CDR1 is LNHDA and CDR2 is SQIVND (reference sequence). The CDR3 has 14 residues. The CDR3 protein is CASSPADRAYGYTF. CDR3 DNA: TGTGCCAGTAGTCCAGCTGACAGAGCTTATGGCTACACCTTC.

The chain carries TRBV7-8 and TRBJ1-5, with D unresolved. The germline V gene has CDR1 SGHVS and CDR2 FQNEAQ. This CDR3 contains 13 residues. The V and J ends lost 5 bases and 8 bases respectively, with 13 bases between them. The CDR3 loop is CASSPLTRKPQHF. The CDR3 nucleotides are TGTGCCAGCAGCCCTCTCACAAGGAAGCCCCAGCATTTT.

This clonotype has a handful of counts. CDR3 protein: CASSYSNSNTEAFF. The DNA for the CDR3 is TGTGCCAGCAGTTACTCGAACAGTAACACTGAAGCTTTCTTT. The chain has TRBV6-5 and TRBJ1-1; D gene ambiguous. The V and J ends lost 0 bases and 2 bases respectively, with 7 bases between them. CDR3 length equals 14 residues. CDR1 and CDR2 from the germline V gene are MNHEY and SVGAGI.

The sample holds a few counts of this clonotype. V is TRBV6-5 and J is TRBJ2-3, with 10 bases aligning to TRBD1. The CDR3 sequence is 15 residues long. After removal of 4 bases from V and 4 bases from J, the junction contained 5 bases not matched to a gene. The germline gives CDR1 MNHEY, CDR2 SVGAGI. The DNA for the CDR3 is TGTGCCAGCAGTTGGGGACAGGGGATCGCAGATACGCAGTATTTT. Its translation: CASSWGQGIADTQYF.

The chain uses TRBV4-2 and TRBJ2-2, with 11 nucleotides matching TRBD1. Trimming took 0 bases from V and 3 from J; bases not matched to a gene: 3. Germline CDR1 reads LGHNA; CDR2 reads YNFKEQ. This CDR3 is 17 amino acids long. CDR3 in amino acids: CASSQEGQGADTGELFF. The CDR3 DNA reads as TGTGCCAGCAGCCAAGAAGGACAGGGGGCGGACACCGGGGAGCTGTTTTTT.

CDR3 coding DNA: TGTGCCAGTGGACAGGTGGGATTCACTGAAGCTTTCTTT. Translating it yields CASGQVGFTEAFF. The V and J genes are TRBV19 and TRBJ1-1; 7 positions match TRBD1. There are 13 residues in the CDR3. Germline V CDR1 and CDR2: LNHDA, SQIVND (reference sequence). The V segment lost 8 bases and the J segment 4 bases; nucleotides outside the gene matches: 7.

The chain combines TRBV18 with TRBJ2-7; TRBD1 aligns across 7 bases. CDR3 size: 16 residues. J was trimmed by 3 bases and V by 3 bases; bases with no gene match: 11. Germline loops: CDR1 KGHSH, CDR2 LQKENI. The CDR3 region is CASSPRGGQNSYEQYF. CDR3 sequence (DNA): TGTGCCAGCTCACCTCGTGGGGGACAGAACAGCTACGAGCAGTACTTC.

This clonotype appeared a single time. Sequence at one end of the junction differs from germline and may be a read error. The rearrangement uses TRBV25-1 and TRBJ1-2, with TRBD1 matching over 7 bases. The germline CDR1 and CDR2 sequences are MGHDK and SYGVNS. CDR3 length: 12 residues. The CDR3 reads CASRGDGDSSTF. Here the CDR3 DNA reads TGTGCCAGCAGGGGAGATGGGGACAGTTCTACATTC.